A selection of T cell receptor beta chains follows, all from one sample in a study of T cells in Graves' hyperthyroidism and ophthalmopathy. TCRdb reanalysed the multiplex PCR reads using MiXCR and keeps one entry per CDR3 protein. The sample consists of 500,000 or so distinct CDR3 sequences, roughly 17% of them appearing once. The sequenced sample consisted of blood. The receptors here all came from a young woman with Graves' ophthalmopathy. The CDR3 runs from the conserved cysteine through the conserved F or W. Fields, in order: J gene, V gene, D gene, clone size, CDR3 length, CDR3 DNA, CDR3 protein. D genes are given only for firm matches. Part of the rows lack a size; the others show once, few, many or a class for expanded clones.

j_gene: TRBJ1-3; v_gene: TRBV18; d_gene: NA; abundance: NA; len: 17; CDR3nt: TGTGCCAGCTCATCACCGGGCGGGGCCTACTCTGGAAACACCATATATTTT; CDR3aa: CASSSPGGAYSGNTIYF
j_gene: TRBJ1-2; v_gene: TRBV7-2; d_gene: TRBD1; abundance: few; len: 17; CDR3nt: TGTGCCAGCAGCTTAGTAGGCAGGGGGGGGAAGGGGAATGGCTACACCTTC; CDR3aa: CASSLVGRGGKGNGYTF
j_gene: TRBJ1-1; v_gene: TRBV7-8; d_gene: TRBD1; abundance: few; len: 13; CDR3nt: TGTGCCAGCAGCCTCGGGACAGGGGGCAAAGCTTTCTTT; CDR3aa: CASSLGTGGKAFF
j_gene: TRBJ1-5; v_gene: TRBV7-9; d_gene: NA; abundance: many; len: 17; CDR3nt: TGTGCCAGCAGCTTAGATACATGGCCACGAGTGAATCAGCCCCAGCATTTT; CDR3aa: CASSLDTWPRVNQPQHF
j_gene: TRBJ1-6; v_gene: TRBV7-3; d_gene: TRBD1; abundance: few; len: 14; CDR3nt: TGTGCCAGCAGCTTGGGGACAGGGCCGGCTCCCCTCCACTTT; CDR3aa: CASSLGTGPAPLHF
j_gene: TRBJ1-1; v_gene: TRBV7-3; d_gene: NA; abundance: few; len: 14; CDR3nt: TGTGCCAGCAGCCCAGGACGGGGCTCCACTGAAGCTTTCTTT; CDR3aa: CASSPGRGSTEAFF
j_gene: TRBJ2-3; v_gene: TRBV27; d_gene: NA; abundance: few; len: 16; CDR3nt: TGTGCCAGCAGTCCAAAATCGGGTCGGGTCACAGATACGCAGTATTTT; CDR3aa: CASSPKSGRVTDTQYF
j_gene: TRBJ2-1; v_gene: TRBV27; d_gene: NA; abundance: NA; len: 16; CDR3nt: TGTGCCAGCAGTTACATCAGGAGGGGGGGGCACAATGAGCAGTTCTTC; CDR3aa: CASSYIRRGGHNEQFF
j_gene: TRBJ1-1; v_gene: TRBV30; d_gene: NA; abundance: few; len: 14; CDR3nt: TGTGCCTGGAGTGTGTGGGGGACTAACACTGAAGCTTTCTTT; CDR3aa: CAWSVWGTNTEAFF
j_gene: TRBJ2-1; v_gene: TRBV10-3; d_gene: NA; abundance: NA; len: 16; CDR3nt: TGTGCCATCAGTGACCCTCCTAGCCGTCTTGGGGATGAGCAGTTCTTC; CDR3aa: CAISDPPSRLGDEQFF
j_gene: TRBJ2-7; v_gene: TRBV6-2/TRBV6-3; d_gene: TRBD2; abundance: many; len: 15; CDR3nt: TGTGCCAGCAGGACTAGCGGGAGGACTCGCGACGAGCAGTACTTC; CDR3aa: CASRTSGRTRDEQYF
j_gene: TRBJ1-6; v_gene: TRBV6-5; d_gene: NA; abundance: few; len: 16; CDR3nt: TGTGCCAGCAGTTACGGTCTCGGGGACACGAATTCACCCCTCCACTTT; CDR3aa: CASSYGLGDTNSPLHF
j_gene: TRBJ2-5; v_gene: TRBV9; d_gene: TRBD2; abundance: many; len: 17; CDR3nt: TGTGCCAGCAGCGGCGGAGAGGACGGGGGGGTTAAAGAGACCCAGTACTTC; CDR3aa: CASSGGEDGGVKETQYF
j_gene: TRBJ2-7; v_gene: TRBV28; d_gene: NA; abundance: NA; len: 14; CDR3nt: TGTGCCATTACACCGGGACAACCGCCCTACGAGCAGTACTTC; CDR3aa: CAITPGQPPYEQYF
j_gene: TRBJ1-2; v_gene: TRBV5-5; d_gene: TRBD1; abundance: many; len: 14; CDR3nt: TGTGCCAGCAGCGAGGGACAGGGAAACTATGGCTACACCTTC; CDR3aa: CASSEGQGNYGYTF
j_gene: TRBJ1-6; v_gene: TRBV9; d_gene: NA; abundance: NA; len: 17; CDR3nt: TGTGCCAGCAGCGTAGATGGGAGGAGCTCCTATAATTCACCCCTCCACTTT; CDR3aa: CASSVDGRSSYNSPLHF
j_gene: TRBJ2-7; v_gene: TRBV20-1; d_gene: TRBD1; abundance: NA; len: 13; CDR3nt: TGCAGTGCTGAAACTCCGGGACAGGGGCTGCCGTACTTC; CDR3aa: CSAETPGQGLPYF
j_gene: TRBJ2-2; v_gene: TRBV24-1; d_gene: TRBD1; abundance: few; len: 14; CDR3nt: TGTGCCACCAGTGATCTTACAGGGGACGGGGAGCTGTTTTTT; CDR3aa: CATSDLTGDGELFF
j_gene: TRBJ1-2; v_gene: TRBV28; d_gene: TRBD1; abundance: NA; len: 15; CDR3nt: TGTGCCAGCAGTTTCCCTGGACAGGGGATAGGGGGCTACACCTTC; CDR3aa: CASSFPGQGIGGYTF
j_gene: TRBJ2-7; v_gene: TRBV12-3/TRBV12-4; d_gene: NA; abundance: many; len: 13; CDR3nt: TGTGCCAGCAGTTTGAGGCGCGACTACGAGCAGTACTTC; CDR3aa: CASSLRRDYEQYF
j_gene: TRBJ1-2; v_gene: TRBV7-9; d_gene: TRBD1; abundance: NA; len: 15; CDR3nt: TGTGCCAGCAGCCCCGGGGACAGGCCCCTCTATGGCTACACCTTC; CDR3aa: CASSPGDRPLYGYTF
j_gene: TRBJ1-6; v_gene: TRBV9; d_gene: TRBD1; abundance: few; len: 15; CDR3nt: TGTGCCAGCAGCCCCCGTGGACAGGGTATATCACCCCTCCACTTT; CDR3aa: CASSPRGQGISPLHF
j_gene: TRBJ2-2; v_gene: TRBV11-2; d_gene: NA; abundance: NA; len: 15; CDR3nt: TGTGCCAGCAGCTTAACGTCAGGGTTCGGCGGGGAGCTGTTTTTT; CDR3aa: CASSLTSGFGGELFF
j_gene: TRBJ2-7; v_gene: TRBV20-1; d_gene: NA; abundance: many; len: 14; CDR3nt: TGCAGTGCTAGAGCTGAACAGGGAGCCTACGAGCAGTACTTC; CDR3aa: CSARAEQGAYEQYF
j_gene: TRBJ1-2; v_gene: TRBV27; d_gene: NA; abundance: NA; len: 13; CDR3nt: TGTGCCAGCAGTTTAGGGTTAAACTATGGCTACCCCTTC; CDR3aa: CASSLGLNYGYPF
j_gene: TRBJ1-4; v_gene: TRBV5-1; d_gene: TRBD1; abundance: few; len: 14; CDR3nt: TGCGCCAGCACTCCAGGGACAGGGAATGAAAAACTGTTTTTT; CDR3aa: CASTPGTGNEKLFF
j_gene: TRBJ2-1; v_gene: TRBV10-3; d_gene: NA; abundance: many; len: 15; CDR3nt: TGTGCCATCAGTGAAGGATACAGCTTGGACAATGAGCAGTTCTTC; CDR3aa: CAISEGYSLDNEQFF
j_gene: TRBJ2-1; v_gene: TRBV29-1; d_gene: NA; abundance: many; len: 20; CDR3nt: TGCAGCGTTGGTTATGTCGACACCAACCCTTCGAGCAATGACTACAATGAGCAGTTCTTC; CDR3aa: CSVGYVDTNPSSNDYNEQFF
j_gene: TRBJ1-5; v_gene: TRBV6-1; d_gene: TRBD1; abundance: many; len: 14; CDR3nt: TGTGCCAGCAGCCAACAGGGGGACAATCAGCCCCAGCATTTT; CDR3aa: CASSQQGDNQPQHF
j_gene: TRBJ1-6; v_gene: TRBV5-1; d_gene: NA; abundance: many; len: 15; CDR3nt: TGCGCCAGCAGCTTGGGAGGGAGATCGGGTTCACCCCTCCACTTT; CDR3aa: CASSLGGRSGSPLHF
j_gene: TRBJ2-5; v_gene: TRBV7-8; d_gene: TRBD1; abundance: NA; len: 17; CDR3nt: TGTGCCAGCAGCCCGACAGGGGGCCCTGACCTCCAAGAGACCCAGTACTTC; CDR3aa: CASSPTGGPDLQETQYF
j_gene: TRBJ2-1; v_gene: TRBV2; d_gene: NA; abundance: many; len: 16; CDR3nt: TGTGCCAGCAGACCTGAGGGAGGGGGTACCTTCAATGAGCAGTTCTTC; CDR3aa: CASRPEGGGTFNEQFF
j_gene: TRBJ1-1; v_gene: TRBV2; d_gene: TRBD1; abundance: many; len: 15; CDR3nt: TGTGCCAGCAGTGGACAGGGAAGCATGAACACTGAAGCTTTCTTT; CDR3aa: CASSGQGSMNTEAFF
j_gene: TRBJ1-1; v_gene: TRBV28; d_gene: NA; abundance: many; len: 12; CDR3nt: TGTGCCAGCAGTTTACGGAGCACTGAAGCTTTCTTT; CDR3aa: CASSLRSTEAFF
j_gene: TRBJ1-5; v_gene: TRBV20-1; d_gene: NA; abundance: many; len: 16; CDR3nt: TGCAGTGCTGTAGAGGCGGTCGGCCGCAGGTTTGGGCCCCAGCATTTT; CDR3aa: CSAVEAVGRRFGPQHF
j_gene: TRBJ2-3; v_gene: TRBV7-9; d_gene: NA; abundance: NA; len: 13; CDR3nt: TGTGCCAGCAGCGAAGGAGGGGTAGATACGCAGTATTTT; CDR3aa: CASSEGGVDTQYF
j_gene: TRBJ2-1; v_gene: TRBV7-6; d_gene: TRBD1; abundance: many; len: 14; CDR3nt: TGTGCCAGCAGCCTGGGACAGGGAAGGGATGAGCAGTTCTTC; CDR3aa: CASSLGQGRDEQFF
j_gene: TRBJ1-2; v_gene: TRBV2; d_gene: NA; abundance: many; len: 14; CDR3nt: TGTGCCAGCAGTGAGGAGTCAGGTCGCTATGGCTACACCTTC; CDR3aa: CASSEESGRYGYTF
j_gene: TRBJ2-7; v_gene: TRBV2; d_gene: NA; abundance: NA; len: 14; CDR3nt: TGTGCCACCGATCAGGGATCCTTGAACTACGAGCAGTACTTC; CDR3aa: CATDQGSLNYEQYF
j_gene: TRBJ2-2; v_gene: TRBV6-2/TRBV6-3; d_gene: TRBD2; abundance: NA; len: 18; CDR3nt: TGTGCCAGCTCCTACAGGCTAGCGGGAGGGCTTAACACCGGGGAGCTGTTTTTT; CDR3aa: CASSYRLAGGLNTGELFF
j_gene: TRBJ1-4; v_gene: TRBV3-1; d_gene: NA; abundance: many; len: 12; CDR3nt: TGTGCCAGCAGCCTAGGGAGGGAAAAACTGTTTTTT; CDR3aa: CASSLGREKLFF
j_gene: TRBJ1-2; v_gene: TRBV27; d_gene: NA; abundance: many; len: 14; CDR3nt: TGTGCCAGCAACCCATCCGACAGTAACTATGGCTACACCTTC; CDR3aa: CASNPSDSNYGYTF
j_gene: TRBJ1-2; v_gene: TRBV20-1; d_gene: NA; abundance: many; len: 14; CDR3nt: TGCAGTGCTAGTACACCCACCTTTAACTATGGCTACACCTTC; CDR3aa: CSASTPTFNYGYTF
j_gene: TRBJ2-7; v_gene: TRBV12-3/TRBV12-4; d_gene: NA; abundance: few; len: 14; CDR3nt: TGTGCCAGCAGTTTAGGGGATTTATCCTACGAGCAGTACTTC; CDR3aa: CASSLGDLSYEQYF
j_gene: TRBJ1-1; v_gene: TRBV27; d_gene: TRBD1; abundance: many; len: 13; CDR3nt: TGTGCCAGCAAACTACAGGGGACCACTGAAGCTTTCTTT; CDR3aa: CASKLQGTTEAFF